This T cell receptor (beta chain) emerged from a study of T cells in Graves' hyperthyroidism and ophthalmopathy. V lost 2 bases to trimming and J lost 3 bases, with 16 bases between them. The CDR3 consists of 16 residues. Germline CDR1 is SGHTA and CDR2 is FQGTGA. RNA transcripts yielded amplified TCR beta CDR3 regions. The TCR CDR3 first-round RT-PCR relied on the HTBI primer set. MiXCR, run by TCRdb on the multiplex PCR reads, gives a single entry per CDR3 protein. The sample lists more than 600,000 distinct CDR3 sequences, 15% to 20% occurring once. Source material: blood. This TCR was recovered from a man younger than 35 with Graves' hyperthyroidism. J is TRBJ1-1 and V is TRBV7-3; TRBD1 might be the D (5 bases). For the CDR3, the DNA is TGTGCCAGCAGCTTAGGGGGAAGTGGCGGGTACACTGAAGCTTTCTTT. Protein: CASSLGGSGGYTEAFF.